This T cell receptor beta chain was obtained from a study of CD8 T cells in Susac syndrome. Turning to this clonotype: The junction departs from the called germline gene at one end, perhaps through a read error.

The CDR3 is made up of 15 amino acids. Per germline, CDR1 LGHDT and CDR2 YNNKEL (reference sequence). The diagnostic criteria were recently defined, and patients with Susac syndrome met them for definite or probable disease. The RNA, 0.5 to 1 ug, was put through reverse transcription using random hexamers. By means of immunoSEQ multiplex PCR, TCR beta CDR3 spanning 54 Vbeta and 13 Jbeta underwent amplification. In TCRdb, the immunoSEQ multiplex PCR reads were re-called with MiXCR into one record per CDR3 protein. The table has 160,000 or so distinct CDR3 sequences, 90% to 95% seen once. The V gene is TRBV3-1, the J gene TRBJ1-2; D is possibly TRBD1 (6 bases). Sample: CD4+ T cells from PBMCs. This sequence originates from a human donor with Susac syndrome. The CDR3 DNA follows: TGTGCCAGCAGCCGCCAACCGGGGGGGGCCTATCGCTACACCTTC. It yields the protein CASSRQPGGAYRYTF.